This T cell receptor (beta chain) was sequenced for a study of graft-versus-host responses after intestinal transplantation. Study as a whole: As for transplant type, recipients had multivisceral, liver-intestinal, or isolated intestinal grafts. General study results and limits: The presence of high graft-versus-host to host-versus-graft clonal ratios in allografts characterized patients with graft-donor T cell macrochimerism.

Regarding this clone: What it binds is unknown.

Using immunoSEQ multiplex PCR, the repertoire was profiled, and TCRdb retains in-frame clones only, with some absent. The sample has 35,000 to 50,000 clones; just under 95% are singletons. Germline lookup yields CDR1 MNHGY and CDR2 SAAAGT. Trimming removed 6 bases at V and 7 bases at J, with 10 bases between. The CDR3 spans 12 residues. The clonotype comes from a human patient who received an intestinal transplant, so some T cells may come from the graft donor. This chain connects TRBV6-8 to TRBJ2-1; possible D gene TRBD2, 5 bases. Specimen: PBMCs, collected around 330 days after intestinal transplant. The CDR3 coding sequence is TGTGCCAGCAGGTCAACGGGGAATGAGCAGTTCTTC. Protein product: CASRSTGNEQFF.